These 3 T cell receptor beta chains were all obtained from the same sample, sequenced in a study of molecular identifiers for immune sequencing clone quantification. One entry per CDR3 protein results from TCRdb running MiXCR on the PCR reads. The sample carries 600,000 to 650,000 distinct CDR3 sequences, just under 20% recorded once. Sequencing was carried out using naive CD8+ T cells from blood, with Jurkat cell RNA spiked in. Indicated subset: FACS-sorted CD8+CD4-CCR7+CD45RA+ naive T cells. All receptors derive from a human donor in good health. Some libraries in this study had Jurkat cell RNA spiked in.

Notes on this clonotype: A much larger clone sits a single nucleotide away, making a read error possible. The J gene is TRBJ2-7, the V gene TRBV6-5; either TRBD1 or TRBD2 may fit D (5 bases each). CDR1 is MNHEY, CDR2 SVGAGI, per germline. This CDR3 is 15 amino acids long. DNA for the CDR3: TGTGCCGGCAGTTACTCGGGACCAACCACCTACGAGCAGTACTTC. Encoded protein: CAGSYSGPTTYEQYF.

This chain links TRBV11-2 with TRBJ1-1; unclear D gene. The germline CDR1 and CDR2 sequences are SGHAT and FQNNGV. V shed 5 bases and J shed 1 base, with 23 bases lying between them. The CDR3 consists of 18 residues. CDR3 nucleotide sequence: TGTGCCAGCAGCCCACGAACGGTAGGGCGAAAAGAGAACACTGAAGCTTTCTTT. Translating gives CASSPRTVGRKENTEAFF.

The sample holds a few counts of this clonotype. V and J are TRBV20-1 and TRBJ2-5, with D possibly being TRBD1 or TRBD2 (5 bases each). The CDR3 consists of 16 residues. V was shortened by 2 bases and J by 5 bases, with 21 bases between the two germline ends. Germline V gene sequence: CDR1 DFQATT, CDR2 SNEGSKA (reference sequence). This CDR3 reads CSARLNRDAQGETQYF. The CDR3 bases are TGCAGTGCTAGACTAAACCGGGACGCCCAGGGTGAGACCCAGTACTTC.